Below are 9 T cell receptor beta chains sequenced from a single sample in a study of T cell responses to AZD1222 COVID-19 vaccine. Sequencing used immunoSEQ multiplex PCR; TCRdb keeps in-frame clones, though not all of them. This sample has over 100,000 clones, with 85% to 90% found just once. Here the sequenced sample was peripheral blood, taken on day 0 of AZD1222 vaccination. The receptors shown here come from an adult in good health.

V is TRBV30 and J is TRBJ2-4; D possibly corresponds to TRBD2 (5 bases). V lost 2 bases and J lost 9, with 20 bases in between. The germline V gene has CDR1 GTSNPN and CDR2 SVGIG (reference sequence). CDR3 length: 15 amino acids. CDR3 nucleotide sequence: TGTGCCTGGAGTTCGCCCGAAGATCGTGAGGGCATTCAGTACTTC. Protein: CAWSSPEDREGIQYF.

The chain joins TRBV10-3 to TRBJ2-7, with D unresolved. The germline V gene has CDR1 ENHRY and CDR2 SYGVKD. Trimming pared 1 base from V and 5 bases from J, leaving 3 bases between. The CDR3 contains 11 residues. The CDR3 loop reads CAISELNEQYF. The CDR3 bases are TGTGCCATCAGTGAGTTGAACGAGCAGTACTTC.

The CDR3 loop is CASSLVGGKNIQYF. The CDR3 DNA is TGTGCCAGCAGCTTAGTTGGGGGCAAAAACATTCAGTACTTC. J is TRBJ2-4 and V is TRBV7-8; D possibly matches TRBD1 or TRBD2 (5 bases each). The CDR3 consists of 14 residues. Deletions cut 1 base from V and 3 bases from J, with 7 bases between. Germline values: CDR1 SGHVS, CDR2 FQNEAQ.

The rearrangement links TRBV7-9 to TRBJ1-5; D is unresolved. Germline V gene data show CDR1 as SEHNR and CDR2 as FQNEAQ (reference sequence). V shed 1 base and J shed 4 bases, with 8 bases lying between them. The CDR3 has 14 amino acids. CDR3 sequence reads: CASSLVQQNQPQHF. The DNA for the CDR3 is TGTGCCAGCAGCTTAGTCCAACAGAATCAGCCCCAGCATTTT.

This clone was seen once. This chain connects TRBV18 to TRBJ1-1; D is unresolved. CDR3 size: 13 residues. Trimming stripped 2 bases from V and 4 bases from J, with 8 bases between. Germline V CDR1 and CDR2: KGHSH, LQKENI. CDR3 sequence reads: CASSPGLGTEAFF. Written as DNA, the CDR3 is TGTGCCAGCTCACCAGGGTTGGGCACTGAAGCTTTCTTT.

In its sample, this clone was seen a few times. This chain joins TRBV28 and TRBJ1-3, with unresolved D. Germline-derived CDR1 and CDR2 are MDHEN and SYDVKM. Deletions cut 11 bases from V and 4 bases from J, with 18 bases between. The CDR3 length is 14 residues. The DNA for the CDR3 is TGTGCCTCCCGTGAAGGAAACAAAGGAAACACCATATATTTT. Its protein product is CASREGNKGNTIYF.

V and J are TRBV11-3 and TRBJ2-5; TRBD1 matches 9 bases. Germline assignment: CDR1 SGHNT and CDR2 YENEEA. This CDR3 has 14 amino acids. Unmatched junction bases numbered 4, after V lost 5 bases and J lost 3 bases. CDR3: CASSLRTGEETQYF. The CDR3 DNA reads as TGTGCCAGCAGCCTACGGACAGGGGAAGAGACCCAGTACTTC.

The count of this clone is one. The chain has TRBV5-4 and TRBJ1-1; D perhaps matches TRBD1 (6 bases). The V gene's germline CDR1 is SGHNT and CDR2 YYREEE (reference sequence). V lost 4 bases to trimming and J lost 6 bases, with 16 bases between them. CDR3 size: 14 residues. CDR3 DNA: TGTGCCAGCAGCCCTCCAAGGGGGTGGGCTGAAGCTTTCTTT. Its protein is CASSPPRGWAEAFF.

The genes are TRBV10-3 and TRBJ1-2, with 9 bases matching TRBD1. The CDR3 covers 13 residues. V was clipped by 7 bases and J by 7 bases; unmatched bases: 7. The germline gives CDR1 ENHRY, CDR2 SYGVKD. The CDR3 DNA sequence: TGTGCCATCACGCCGGGACAGGGAGGTGGCTACACCTTC. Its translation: CAITPGQGGGYTF.